This is a list of T cell receptor beta chains from one sample in a study of blood T cells in healthy people across ages. One entry per CDR3 protein results from TCRdb running MiXCR on the 5' RACE reads. The sample lists more than 700,000 distinct CDR3 sequences; around 50% were seen once. Sequencing used blood. The receptors derive from a man aged 80 or over in good health. Both conserved end residues are part of each CDR3. D genes are given only for firm matches. Size values are once, few and many counts, or a class for expanded clones, and some rows have none.

cdr3_aa cdr3_nt v_call clone_size j_call d_call
CSASPGGRSQETQYF TGCAGTGCTAGCCCGGGCGGGAGGTCCCAAGAGACCCAGTACTTC TRBV20-1 - TRBJ2-5 TRBD2
CASSEGQSNSPLHF TGTGCCAGCAGTGAAGGACAGTCAAATTCACCCCTCCACTTT TRBV2 once TRBJ1-6 -
CASSPTDRASKYEQYF TGTGCCAGCAGTCCAACTGACAGGGCCTCTAAGTACGAGCAGTACTTC TRBV12-3/TRBV12-4 many TRBJ2-7 TRBD1
CASSPTRVNTEAFF TGTGCCAGCAGCCCGACCAGGGTGAACACTGAAGCTTTCTTT TRBV7-9 - TRBJ1-1 -
CASSSGTSGYNEQFF TGTGCCAGCAGCTCCGGGACTAGCGGTTACAATGAGCAGTTCTTC TRBV5-1 many TRBJ2-1 TRBD2
CSASLGRGSLNEQFF TGCAGTGCTTCCCTGGGGAGGGGATCCCTCAATGAGCAGTTCTTC TRBV20-1 few TRBJ2-1 TRBD2
CSARDPLAGVLEQFF TGCAGTGCTAGAGACCCCCTAGCGGGAGTTCTTGAGCAGTTCTTC TRBV20-1 once TRBJ2-1 TRBD2
CASSLLAGGPSEQYF TGTGCCAGCAGCCTTCTAGCGGGAGGGCCAAGTGAGCAGTACTTC TRBV2 - TRBJ2-5 TRBD2
CASSLVSGTQYF TGTGCCAGCAGCTTAGTAAGCGGTACGCAGTATTTT TRBV7-9 once TRBJ2-3 -
CASTIGQGNEQFF TGTGCCAGCACCATCGGACAGGGCAATGAGCAGTTCTTC TRBV27 - TRBJ2-1 TRBD1
CSVGVRRGSYEQYF TGCAGCGTGGGGGTTCGGCGGGGCTCCTACGAGCAGTACTTC TRBV29-1 - TRBJ2-7 -
CATSRDFPYNEQYF TGTGCCACCAGCCGGGACTTCCCCTACAATGAGCAGTACTTC TRBV24-1 - TRBJ2-7 -
CASAPSGFYEQYF TGTGCCAGCGCCCCCTCGGGGTTCTACGAGCAGTACTTC TRBV27 many TRBJ2-7 -
CASSAWPGANNEQYF TGTGCCAGCAGTGCTTGGCCAGGGGCCAACAATGAGCAGTACTTC TRBV6-4 - TRBJ2-7 -
CASRRDRRQETQYF TGCGCCAGCAGGAGGGACAGGCGCCAAGAGACCCAGTACTTC TRBV5-1 - TRBJ2-5 TRBD1
CASSSYPGPNQPQHF TGTGCCAGCAGTTCTTACCCGGGACCCAATCAGCCCCAGCATTTT TRBV27 few TRBJ1-5 -
CASSSDRGTWYEQYF TGTGCCAGCTCATCAGACAGGGGTACGTGGTACGAGCAGTACTTC TRBV18 - TRBJ2-7 TRBD1
CASSMQAGGRSVMQYF TGTGCCAGTAGTATGCAAGCGGGAGGGCGTTCAGTGATGCAGTATTTT TRBV19 few TRBJ2-3 TRBD2
CASSSRSGEGDTQYF TGTGCCAGCAGCTCCCGCAGCGGGGAGGGAGATACGCAGTATTTT TRBV11-3 - TRBJ2-3 TRBD2
CASSSGDIQETQYF TGTGCCAGCAGTTCCGGGGACATCCAAGAGACCCAGTACTTC TRBV28 once TRBJ2-5 -
CASIQDRVNTEAFF TGTGCCAGCATTCAGGACAGGGTGAACACTGAAGCTTTCTTT TRBV2 - TRBJ1-1 TRBD1
CSARDRPMRETQFF TGCAGTGCTAGAGATCGGCCTATGCGAGAGACCCAGTTCTTC TRBV20-1 - TRBJ2-1 -
CASSQPGQGAQEQFF TGTGCCAGCTCACAACCGGGACAGGGGGCCCAGGAGCAGTTCTTC TRBV18 - TRBJ2-1 TRBD1
CSVAEVLGTQYF TGCAGCGTTGCGGAGGTATTAGGGACCCAGTACTTC TRBV29-1 - TRBJ2-5 -
CASRDTVQETQYF TGTGCCAGCAGGGACACAGTTCAAGAGACCCAGTACTTC TRBV27 - TRBJ2-5 -
CASSRGSGQYF TGTGCCAGCAGCCGAGGCTCTGGTCAGTACTTC TRBV3-1 few TRBJ2-4 -
CASSRDPGLAVLEQFF TGTGCCAGCAGCCGCGATCCGGGACTAGCGGTGCTTGAGCAGTTCTTC TRBV7-6 once TRBJ2-1 TRBD2
CASSTSRSEGYTF TGCGCCAGCAGCACTTCAAGATCGGAGGGCTACACCTTC TRBV5-1 many TRBJ1-2 -
CASSTQLAGAGELFF TGTGCCAGCAGTACCCAACTAGCGGGAGCCGGGGAGCTGTTTTTT TRBV28 - TRBJ2-2 TRBD2
CATSDLGSSGANVLTF TGTGCCACCAGTGACCTAGGGAGCTCTGGGGCCAACGTCCTGACTTTC TRBV24-1 - TRBJ2-6 -
CASSLAGGSGELFF TGTGCTAGCAGCCTAGCAGGAGGGTCCGGGGAGCTGTTTTTT TRBV7-7 few TRBJ2-2 -
CASSLSLAGATYEQYF TGTGCCAGCAGTTTATCCCTCGCGGGAGCCACCTACGAGCAGTACTTC TRBV27 few TRBJ2-7 TRBD2
CASSQVTARLRTQYF TGTGCCAGCAGCCAAGTTACCGCCCGGCTGCGGACCCAGTACTTC TRBV14 - TRBJ2-5 -
CAWSVLRPGLAGRNEQFF TGTGCCTGGAGTGTACTGAGACCGGGACTAGCGGGACGAAATGAGCAGTTCTTC TRBV30 - TRBJ2-1 TRBD2
CAINRDDRTEHNSPLHF TGTGCCATCAACAGAGACGATAGGACGGAGCATAATTCACCCCTCCACTTT TRBV7-9 - TRBJ1-6 -
CASSLAPGGGAGPTGELFF TGTGCCAGCAGCTTAGCGCCTGGAGGGGGCGCAGGCCCCACCGGGGAGCTGTTTTTT TRBV7-8 few TRBJ2-2 -
CASSVALAGEGNEQFF TGTGCCAGCAGCGTAGCCTTAGCGGGAGAAGGGAATGAGCAGTTCTTC TRBV9 - TRBJ2-1 TRBD2